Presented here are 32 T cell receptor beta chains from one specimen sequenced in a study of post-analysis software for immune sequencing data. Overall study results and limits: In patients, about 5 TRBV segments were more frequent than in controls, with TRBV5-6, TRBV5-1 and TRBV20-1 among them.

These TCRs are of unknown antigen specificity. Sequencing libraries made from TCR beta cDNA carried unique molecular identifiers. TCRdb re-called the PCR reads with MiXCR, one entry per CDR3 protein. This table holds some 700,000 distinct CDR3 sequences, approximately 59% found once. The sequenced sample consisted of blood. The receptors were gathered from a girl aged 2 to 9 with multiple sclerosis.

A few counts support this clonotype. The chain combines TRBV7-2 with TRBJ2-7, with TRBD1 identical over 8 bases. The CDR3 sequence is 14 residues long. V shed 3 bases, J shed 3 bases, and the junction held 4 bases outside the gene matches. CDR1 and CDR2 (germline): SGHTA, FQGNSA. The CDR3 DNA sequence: TGTGCCAGCAGCTTCGGGACAGGATTCTACGAGCAGTACTTC. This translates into CASSFGTGFYEQYF.

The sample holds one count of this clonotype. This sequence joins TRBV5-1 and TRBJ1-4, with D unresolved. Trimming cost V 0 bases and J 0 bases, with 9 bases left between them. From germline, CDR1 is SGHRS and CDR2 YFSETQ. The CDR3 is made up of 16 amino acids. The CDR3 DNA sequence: TGCGCCAGCAGCTTGGGGGCAGGAGCAACTAATGAAAAACTGTTTTTT. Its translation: CASSLGAGATNEKLFF.

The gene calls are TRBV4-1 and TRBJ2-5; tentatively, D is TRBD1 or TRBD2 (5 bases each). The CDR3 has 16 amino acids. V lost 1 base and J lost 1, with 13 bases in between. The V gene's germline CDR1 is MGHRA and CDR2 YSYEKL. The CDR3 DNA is TGCGCCAGCAGCCAAGGGATAGGGGACGGCCAAGAGACCCAGTACTTC. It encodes CASSQGIGDGQETQYF.

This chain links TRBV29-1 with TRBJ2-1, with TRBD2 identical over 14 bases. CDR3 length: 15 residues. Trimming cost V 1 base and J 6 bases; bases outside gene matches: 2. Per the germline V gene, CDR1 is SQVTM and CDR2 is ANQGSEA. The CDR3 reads CSVEGGLAGGNEQFF. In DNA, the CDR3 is TGCAGCGTTGAAGGTGGACTAGCGGGAGGCAATGAGCAGTTCTTC.

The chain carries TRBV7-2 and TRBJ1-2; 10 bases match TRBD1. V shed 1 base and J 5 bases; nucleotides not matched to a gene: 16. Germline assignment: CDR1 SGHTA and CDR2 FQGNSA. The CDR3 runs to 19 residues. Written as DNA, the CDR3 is TGTGCCAGCAGCTTAGGGGACAGGGGACTCGTAAAAGGGCCGTATGGCTACACCTTC. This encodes CASSLGDRGLVKGPYGYTF. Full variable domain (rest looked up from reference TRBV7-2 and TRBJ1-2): GAGVSQSPSNKVTEKGKDVELRCDPISGHTALYWYRQSLGQGLEFLIYFQGNSAPDKSGLPSDRFSAERTGGSVSTLTIQRTQQEDSAVYLCASSLGDRGLVKGPYGYTFGSGTRLTVV.

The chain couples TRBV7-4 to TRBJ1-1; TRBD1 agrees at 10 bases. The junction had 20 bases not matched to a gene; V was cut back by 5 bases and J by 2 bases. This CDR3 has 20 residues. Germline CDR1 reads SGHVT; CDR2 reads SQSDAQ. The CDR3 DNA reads TGTGCCAGCAGCCAACCCCGACAGGGGGCGCCTTCCCCGCGCAACACTGAAGCTTTCTTT. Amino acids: CASSQPRQGAPSPRNTEAFF.

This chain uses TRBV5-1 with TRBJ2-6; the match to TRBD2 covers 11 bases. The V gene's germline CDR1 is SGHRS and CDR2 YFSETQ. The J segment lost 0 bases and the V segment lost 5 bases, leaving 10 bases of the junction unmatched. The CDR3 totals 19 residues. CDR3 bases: TGCGCCAGCAGAAAAATCCCTAGCGGGAGGTTCTCTGGGGCCAACGTCCTGACTTTC. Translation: CASRKIPSGRFSGANVLTF.

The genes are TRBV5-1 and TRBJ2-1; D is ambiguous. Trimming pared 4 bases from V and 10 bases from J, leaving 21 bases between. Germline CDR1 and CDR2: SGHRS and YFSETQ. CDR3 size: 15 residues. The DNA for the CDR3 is TGCGCCAGCAGCCCAAACACCCAAGAGGCACGGGAGCAGTTCTTC. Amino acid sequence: CASSPNTQEAREQFF.

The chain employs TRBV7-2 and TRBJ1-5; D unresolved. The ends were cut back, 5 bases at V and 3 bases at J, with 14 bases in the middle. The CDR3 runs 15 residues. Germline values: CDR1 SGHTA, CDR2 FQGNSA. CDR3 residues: CASSPSVLDNQPQHF. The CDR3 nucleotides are TGTGCCAGCAGCCCCTCGGTATTAGACAATCAGCCCCAGCATTTT.

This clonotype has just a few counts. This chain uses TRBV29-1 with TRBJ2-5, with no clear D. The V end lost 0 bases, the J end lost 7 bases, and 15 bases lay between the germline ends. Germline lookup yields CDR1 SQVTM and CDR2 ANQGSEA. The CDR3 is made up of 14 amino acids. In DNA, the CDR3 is TGCAGCGTTGAAGATTCGAGCCACTGGGGGACCCAGTACTTC. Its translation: CSVEDSSHWGTQYF.

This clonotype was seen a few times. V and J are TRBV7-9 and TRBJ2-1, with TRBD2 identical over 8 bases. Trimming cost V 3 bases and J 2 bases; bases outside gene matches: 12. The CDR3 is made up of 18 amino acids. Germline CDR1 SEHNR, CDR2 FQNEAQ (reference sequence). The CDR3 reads CASSLGLAGISTYNEQFF. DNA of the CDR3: TGTGCCAGCAGCTTGGGGCTAGCGGGCATCTCTACCTACAATGAGCAGTTCTTC.

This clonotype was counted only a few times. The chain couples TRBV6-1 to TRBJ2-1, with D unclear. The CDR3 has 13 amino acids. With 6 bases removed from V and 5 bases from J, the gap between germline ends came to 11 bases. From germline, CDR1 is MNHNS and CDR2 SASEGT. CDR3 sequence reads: CASRRIANNEQFF. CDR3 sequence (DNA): TGTGCCAGCAGGAGGATAGCAAACAATGAGCAGTTCTTC.

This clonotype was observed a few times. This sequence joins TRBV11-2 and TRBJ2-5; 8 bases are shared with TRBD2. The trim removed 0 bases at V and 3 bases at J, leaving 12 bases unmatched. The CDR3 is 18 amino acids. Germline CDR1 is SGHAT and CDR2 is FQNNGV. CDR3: CASSLDLGPGLVEETQYF. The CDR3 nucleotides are TGTGCCAGCAGCTTAGATCTCGGGCCGGGACTAGTGGAAGAGACCCAGTACTTC.

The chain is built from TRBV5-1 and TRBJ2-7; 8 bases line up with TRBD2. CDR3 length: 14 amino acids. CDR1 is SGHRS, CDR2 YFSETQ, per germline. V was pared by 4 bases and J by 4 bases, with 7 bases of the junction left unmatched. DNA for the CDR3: TGCGCCAGCAGCGTGGGACTAGGGATTTACGAGCAGTACTTC. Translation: CASSVGLGIYEQYF.

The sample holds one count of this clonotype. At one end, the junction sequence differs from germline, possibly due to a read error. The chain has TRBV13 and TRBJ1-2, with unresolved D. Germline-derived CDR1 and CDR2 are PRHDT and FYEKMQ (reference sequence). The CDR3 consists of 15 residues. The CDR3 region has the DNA TGTGCCAGCAGCTTAGAGGGCGCAAAGGACTACGGCTACACCTTC. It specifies CASSLEGAKDYGYTF.

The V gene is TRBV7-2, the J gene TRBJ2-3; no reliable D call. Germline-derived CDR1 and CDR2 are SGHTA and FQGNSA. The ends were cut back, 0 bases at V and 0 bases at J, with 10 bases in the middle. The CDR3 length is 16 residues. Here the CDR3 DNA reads TGTGCCAGCAGCTTAGCTCCAGAACCAAGCACAGATACGCAGTATTTT. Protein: CASSLAPEPSTDTQYF.

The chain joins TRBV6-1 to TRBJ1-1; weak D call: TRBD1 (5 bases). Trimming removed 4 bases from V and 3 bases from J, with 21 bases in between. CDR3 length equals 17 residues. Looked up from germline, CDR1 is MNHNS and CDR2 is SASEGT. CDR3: CASSVPGLGDLDTEAFF. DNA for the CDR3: TGTGCCAGCAGTGTTCCGGGACTGGGAGATCTGGACACTGAAGCTTTCTTT.

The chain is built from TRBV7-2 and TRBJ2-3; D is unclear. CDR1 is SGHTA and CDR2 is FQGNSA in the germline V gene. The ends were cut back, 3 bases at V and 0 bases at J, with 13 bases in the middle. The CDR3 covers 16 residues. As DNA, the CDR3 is TGTGCCAGCAGCTTGGTCGGAACACCAAGCACAGATACGCAGTATTTT. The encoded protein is CASSLVGTPSTDTQYF.

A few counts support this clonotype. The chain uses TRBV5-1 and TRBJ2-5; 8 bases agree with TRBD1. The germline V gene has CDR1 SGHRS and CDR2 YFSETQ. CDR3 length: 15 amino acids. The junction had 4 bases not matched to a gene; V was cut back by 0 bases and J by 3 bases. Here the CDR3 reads CASSLGTGFEETQYF. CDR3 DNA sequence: TGCGCCAGCAGCTTGGGGACAGGGTTTGAAGAGACCCAGTACTTC.

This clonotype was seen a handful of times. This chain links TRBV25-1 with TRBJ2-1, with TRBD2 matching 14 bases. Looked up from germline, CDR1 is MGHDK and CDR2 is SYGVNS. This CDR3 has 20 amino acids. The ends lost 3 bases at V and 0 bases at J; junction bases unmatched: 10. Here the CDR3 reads CASSDPGTSGGEASYNEQFF. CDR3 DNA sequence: TGTGCCAGCAGTGACCCCGGGACTAGCGGGGGAGAGGCCTCCTACAATGAGCAGTTCTTC.

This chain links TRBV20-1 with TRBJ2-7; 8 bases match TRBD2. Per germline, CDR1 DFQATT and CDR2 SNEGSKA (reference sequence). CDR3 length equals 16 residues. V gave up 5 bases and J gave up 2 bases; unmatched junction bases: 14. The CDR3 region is CSARTLGREVPYEQYF. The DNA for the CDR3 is TGCAGTGCTCGAACTTTAGGGCGGGAGGTCCCCTACGAGCAGTACTTC.

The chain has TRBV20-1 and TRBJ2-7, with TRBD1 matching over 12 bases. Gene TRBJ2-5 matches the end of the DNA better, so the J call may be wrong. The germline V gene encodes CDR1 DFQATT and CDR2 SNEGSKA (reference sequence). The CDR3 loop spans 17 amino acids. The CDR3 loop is CSARDPRDRGRGETQYF. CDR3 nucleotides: TGCAGTGCTAGAGATCCCCGGGACAGGGGGCGCGGAGAGACCCAGTACTTC.

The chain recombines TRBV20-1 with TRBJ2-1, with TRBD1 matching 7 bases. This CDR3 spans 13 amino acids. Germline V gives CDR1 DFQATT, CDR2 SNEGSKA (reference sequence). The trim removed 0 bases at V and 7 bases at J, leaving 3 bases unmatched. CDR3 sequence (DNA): TGCAGTGCTAGAGATGGCAGGGGGAATGAGCAGTTCTTC. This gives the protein CSARDGRGNEQFF.

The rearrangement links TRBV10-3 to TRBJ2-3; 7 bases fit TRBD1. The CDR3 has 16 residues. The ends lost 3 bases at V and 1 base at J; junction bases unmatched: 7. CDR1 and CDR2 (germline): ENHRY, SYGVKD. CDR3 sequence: CAISETGVFGTDTQYF. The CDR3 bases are TGTGCCATCAGTGAAACAGGGGTTTTCGGCACAGATACGCAGTATTTT.

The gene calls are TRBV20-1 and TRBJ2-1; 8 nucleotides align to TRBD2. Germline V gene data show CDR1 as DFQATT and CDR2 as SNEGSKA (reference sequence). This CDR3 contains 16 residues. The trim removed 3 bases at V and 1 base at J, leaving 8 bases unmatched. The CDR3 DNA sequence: TGCAGTGCTAGGGCCCCGACTAGCGAGTCCTACAATGAGCAGTTCTTC. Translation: CSARAPTSESYNEQFF.

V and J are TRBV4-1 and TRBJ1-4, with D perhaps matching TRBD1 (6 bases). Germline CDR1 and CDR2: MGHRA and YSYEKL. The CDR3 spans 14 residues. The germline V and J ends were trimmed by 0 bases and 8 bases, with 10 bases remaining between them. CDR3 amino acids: CASSQDRGREKLFF. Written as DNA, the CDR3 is TGCGCCAGCAGCCAAGACAGGGGAAGGGAAAAACTGTTTTTT.

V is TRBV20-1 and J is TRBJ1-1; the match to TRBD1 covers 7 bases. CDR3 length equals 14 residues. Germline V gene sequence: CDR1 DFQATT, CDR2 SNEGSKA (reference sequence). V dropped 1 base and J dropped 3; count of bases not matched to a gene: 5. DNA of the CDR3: TGCAGTGCTAGAGGCAGGGGGAGGTACACTGAAGCTTTCTTT. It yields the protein CSARGRGRYTEAFF.

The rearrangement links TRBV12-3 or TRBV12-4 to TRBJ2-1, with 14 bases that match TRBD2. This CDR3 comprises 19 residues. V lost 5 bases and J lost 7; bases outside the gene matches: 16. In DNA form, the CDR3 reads TGTGCCAGCAGTCCCCTCCCGGGACTAGCGGGGGAAAGGGGGAATGAGCAGTTCTTC. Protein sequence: CASSPLPGLAGERGNEQFF.

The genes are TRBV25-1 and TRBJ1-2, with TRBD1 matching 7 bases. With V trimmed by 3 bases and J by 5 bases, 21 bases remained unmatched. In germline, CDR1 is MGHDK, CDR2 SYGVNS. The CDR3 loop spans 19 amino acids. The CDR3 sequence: CASSDSSGVGQDEDYGYTF. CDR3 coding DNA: TGTGCCAGCAGTGACTCGTCGGGGGTCGGACAGGATGAAGATTATGGCTACACCTTC.

As DNA, the CDR3 is TGCAGCGTTTCCGGGGGCGCTGGTGGCTACACCTTC. Its protein product is CSVSGGAGGYTF. This chain uses TRBV29-1 with TRBJ1-2; tentative D call: TRBD1 (6 bases). The CDR3 sequence is 12 residues long. The germline V gene encodes CDR1 SQVTM and CDR2 ANQGSEA. V was cut by 5 bases and J by 7 bases, with 14 bases left in between.

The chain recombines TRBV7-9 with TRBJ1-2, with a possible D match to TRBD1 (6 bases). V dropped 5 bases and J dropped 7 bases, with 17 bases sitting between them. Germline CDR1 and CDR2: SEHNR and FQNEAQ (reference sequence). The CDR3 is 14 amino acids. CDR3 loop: CASSGWPGEGGYTF. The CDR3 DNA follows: TGTGCCAGCAGCGGTTGGCCAGGGGAGGGTGGCTACACCTTC. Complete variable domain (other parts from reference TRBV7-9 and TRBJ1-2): DTGVSQNPRHKITKRGQNVTFRCDPISEHNRLYWYRQTLGQGPEFLTYFQNEAQLEKSRLLSDRFSAERPKGSFSTLEIQRTEQGDSAMYLCASSGWPGEGGYTFGSGTRLTVV.

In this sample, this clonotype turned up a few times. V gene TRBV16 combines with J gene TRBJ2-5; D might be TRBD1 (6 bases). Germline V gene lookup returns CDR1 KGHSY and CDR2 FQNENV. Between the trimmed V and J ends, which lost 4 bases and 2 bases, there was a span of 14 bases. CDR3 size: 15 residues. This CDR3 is CASSRWDTVQETQYF. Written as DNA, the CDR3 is TGTGCCAGCAGCCGCTGGGACACCGTGCAAGAGACCCAGTACTTC.